This TCR beta chain derives from a study of shared clonotypes between healthy human individuals. General observations from the study: Rarefaction demonstrated incomplete sorted-subset sequencing despite large depth.

Concerning this clone: Its antigen is currently unknown.

V lost 2 bases, J lost 7 bases, and 16 bases lay in between. The CDR3 runs 15 residues. Per germline, CDR1 SGHRS and CDR2 YFSETQ. Original processing methods: ImmunoSEQ output lacked quality scores and full-length reads, limiting matched filtering. The method was immunoSEQ multiplex PCR; TCRdb's version includes in-frame clones alone and lacks a portion of them. V, J and clone size derive from that table, while D and trimming were established from the DNA sequence. Counted here are just under 350,000 clones, more than 60% occurring once; the ten biggest clones make up around 9.3%. Input material: memory CD4+ T cells sorted from blood. Indicated subset: CD45RA-negative fraction. The V gene is TRBV5-1, the J gene TRBJ2-1, with D perhaps matching TRBD1 (7 bases). The receptor was derived from a man in his thirties or forties in good health. CDR3 in amino acids: CASSLGRGDRNEQFF. In DNA form, the CDR3 reads TGCGCCAGCAGCTTAGGCAGGGGGGATAGGAATGAGCAGTTCTTC.